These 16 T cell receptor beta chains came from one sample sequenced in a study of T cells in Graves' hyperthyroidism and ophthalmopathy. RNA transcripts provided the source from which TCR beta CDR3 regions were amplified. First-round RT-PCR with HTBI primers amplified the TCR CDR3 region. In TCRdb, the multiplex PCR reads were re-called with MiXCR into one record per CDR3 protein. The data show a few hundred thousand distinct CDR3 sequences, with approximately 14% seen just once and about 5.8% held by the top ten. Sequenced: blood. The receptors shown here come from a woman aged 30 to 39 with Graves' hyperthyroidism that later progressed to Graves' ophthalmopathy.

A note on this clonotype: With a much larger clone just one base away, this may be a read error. The CDR3 nucleotides are TGTGCCAGCACCCCCCGGGACAGGAATGAAAAACTGTTTTTT. It specifies CASTPRDRNEKLFF. The genes are TRBV7-9 and TRBJ1-4, with TRBD1 matching 8 bases. The V segment lost 7 bases and the J segment 5 bases; nucleotides outside the gene matches: 6. The CDR3 runs 14 residues. CDR1 is SEHNR, CDR2 FQNEAQ, per germline (reference sequence).

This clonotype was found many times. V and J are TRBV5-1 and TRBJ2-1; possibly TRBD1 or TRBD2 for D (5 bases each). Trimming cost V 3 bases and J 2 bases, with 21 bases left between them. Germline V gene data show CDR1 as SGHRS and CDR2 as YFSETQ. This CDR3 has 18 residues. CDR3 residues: CASSSGYSVPPTYNEQFF. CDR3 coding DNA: TGCGCCAGCAGCTCAGGGTATAGCGTGCCCCCAACCTACAATGAGCAGTTCTTC.

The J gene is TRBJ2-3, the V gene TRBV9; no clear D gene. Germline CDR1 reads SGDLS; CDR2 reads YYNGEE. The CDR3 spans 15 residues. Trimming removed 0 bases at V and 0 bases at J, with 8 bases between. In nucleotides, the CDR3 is TGTGCCAGCAGCGTAGTCTGGGGTAGCACAGATACGCAGTATTTT. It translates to CASSVVWGSTDTQYF.

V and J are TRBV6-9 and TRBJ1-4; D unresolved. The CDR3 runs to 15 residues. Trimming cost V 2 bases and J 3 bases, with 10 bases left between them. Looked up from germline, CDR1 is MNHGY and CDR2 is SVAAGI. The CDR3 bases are TGTGCCAGCAGTTATCTAACCCCCGCTAATGAAAAACTGTTTTTT. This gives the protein CASSYLTPANEKLFF.

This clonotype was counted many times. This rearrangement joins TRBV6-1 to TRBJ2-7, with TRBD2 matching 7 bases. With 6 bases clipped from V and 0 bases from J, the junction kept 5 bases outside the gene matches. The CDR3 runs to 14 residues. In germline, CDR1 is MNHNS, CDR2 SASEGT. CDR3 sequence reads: CASSPSGSSYEQYF. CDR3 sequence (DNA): TGTGCCAGCAGCCCTAGCGGAAGCTCCTACGAGCAGTACTTC.

The DNA of the CDR3 is TGTGCCAGCAATCGCCCATCAATGAACACTGAAGCTTTCTTT. Translating it yields CASNRPSMNTEAFF. The chain carries TRBV28 and TRBJ1-1; D remains unclear. The CDR3 is made up of 14 amino acids. Trimming removed 7 bases at V and 0 bases at J, with 12 bases between. Germline V gene lookup returns CDR1 MDHEN and CDR2 SYDVKM.

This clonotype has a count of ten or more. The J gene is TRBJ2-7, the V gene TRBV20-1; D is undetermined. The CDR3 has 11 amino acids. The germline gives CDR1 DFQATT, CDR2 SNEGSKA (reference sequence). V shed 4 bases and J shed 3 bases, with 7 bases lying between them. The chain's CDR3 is CSAKDGYEQYF. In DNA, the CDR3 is TGCAGTGCTAAGGACGGCTACGAGCAGTACTTC.

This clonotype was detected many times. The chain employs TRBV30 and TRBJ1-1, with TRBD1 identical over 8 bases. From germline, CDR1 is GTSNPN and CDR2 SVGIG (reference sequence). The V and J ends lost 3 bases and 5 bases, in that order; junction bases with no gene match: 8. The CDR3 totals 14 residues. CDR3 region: CAWRGGTGGTEAFF. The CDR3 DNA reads TGTGCCTGGAGGGGAGGGACAGGAGGGACTGAAGCTTTCTTT.

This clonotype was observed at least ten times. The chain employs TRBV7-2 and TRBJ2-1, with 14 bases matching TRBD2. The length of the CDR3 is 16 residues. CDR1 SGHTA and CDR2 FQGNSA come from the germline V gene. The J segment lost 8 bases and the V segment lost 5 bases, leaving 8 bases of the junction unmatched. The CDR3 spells CASSPRRLAGGDEQFF. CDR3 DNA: TGTGCCAGCAGCCCCCGCCGACTAGCGGGAGGGGATGAGCAGTTCTTC.

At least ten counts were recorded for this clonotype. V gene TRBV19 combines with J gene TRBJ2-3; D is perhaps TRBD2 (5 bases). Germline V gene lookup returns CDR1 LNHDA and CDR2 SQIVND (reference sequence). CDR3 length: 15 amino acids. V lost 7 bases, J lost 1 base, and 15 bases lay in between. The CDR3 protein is CASTPLVGGTDTQYF. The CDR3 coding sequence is TGTGCCAGTACCCCACTCGTCGGGGGCACAGATACGCAGTATTTT.

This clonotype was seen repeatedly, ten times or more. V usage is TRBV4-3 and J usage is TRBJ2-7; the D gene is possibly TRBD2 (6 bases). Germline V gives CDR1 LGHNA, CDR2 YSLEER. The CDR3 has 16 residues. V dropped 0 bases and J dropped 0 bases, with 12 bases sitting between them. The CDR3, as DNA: TGCGCCAGCAGCCAAGATCGGGGCGGGACCTCCTACGAGCAGTACTTC. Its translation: CASSQDRGGTSYEQYF.

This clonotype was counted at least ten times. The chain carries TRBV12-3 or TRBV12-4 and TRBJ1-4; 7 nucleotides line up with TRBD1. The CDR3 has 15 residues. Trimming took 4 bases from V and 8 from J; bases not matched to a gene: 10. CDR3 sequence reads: CASSWQGDGWEKLFF. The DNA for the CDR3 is TGTGCCAGCAGTTGGCAGGGGGACGGTTGGGAAAAACTGTTTTTT.

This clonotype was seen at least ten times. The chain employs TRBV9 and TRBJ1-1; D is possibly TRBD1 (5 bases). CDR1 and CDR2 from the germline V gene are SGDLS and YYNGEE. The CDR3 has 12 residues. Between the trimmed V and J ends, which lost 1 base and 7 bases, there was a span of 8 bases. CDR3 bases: TGTGCCAGCAGCGTATTGCAGGGTGAAGCTTTCTTT. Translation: CASSVLQGEAFF.

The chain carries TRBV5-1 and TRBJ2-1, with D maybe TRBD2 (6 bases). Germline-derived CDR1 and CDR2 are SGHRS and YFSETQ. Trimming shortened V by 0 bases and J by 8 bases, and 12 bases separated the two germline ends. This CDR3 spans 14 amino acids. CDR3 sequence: CASSLGGTPDEQFF. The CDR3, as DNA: TGCGCCAGCAGCTTGGGCGGGACCCCCGATGAGCAGTTCTTC.

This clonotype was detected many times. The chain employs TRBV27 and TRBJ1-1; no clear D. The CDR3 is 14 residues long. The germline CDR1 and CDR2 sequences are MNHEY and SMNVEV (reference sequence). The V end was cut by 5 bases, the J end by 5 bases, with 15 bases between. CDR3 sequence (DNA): TGTGCCAGCAGTGAACTAACAGTCGGGACTGAAGCTTTCTTT. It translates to CASSELTVGTEAFF.

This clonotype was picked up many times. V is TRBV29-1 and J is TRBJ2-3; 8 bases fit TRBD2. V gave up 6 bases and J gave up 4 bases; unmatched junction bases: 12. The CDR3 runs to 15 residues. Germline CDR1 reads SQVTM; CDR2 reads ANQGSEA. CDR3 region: CSVVASGSWADTQYF. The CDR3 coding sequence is TGCAGCGTAGTAGCGAGCGGGAGCTGGGCAGATACGCAGTATTTT.